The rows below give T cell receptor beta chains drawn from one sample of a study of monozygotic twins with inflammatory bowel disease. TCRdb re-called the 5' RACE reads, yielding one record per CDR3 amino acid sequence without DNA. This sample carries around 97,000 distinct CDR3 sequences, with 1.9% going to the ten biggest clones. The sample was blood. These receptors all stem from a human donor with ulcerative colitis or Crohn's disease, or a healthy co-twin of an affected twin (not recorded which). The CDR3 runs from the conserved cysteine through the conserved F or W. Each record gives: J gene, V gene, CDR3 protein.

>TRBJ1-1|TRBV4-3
CASSQENTRVNTEAFF
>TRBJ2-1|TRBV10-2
CASRLAGVYNEQFF
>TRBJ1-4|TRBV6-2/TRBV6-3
CASSYRGTGTRTEKLFF
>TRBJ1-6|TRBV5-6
CASSLAGWSSPLHF
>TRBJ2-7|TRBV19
CASSISLKRQSSYEQYF
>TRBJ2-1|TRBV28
CARRRDINNEQFF
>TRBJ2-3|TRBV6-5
CASSLTWPKAGGTDTQYF
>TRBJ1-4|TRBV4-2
CASSQDLEQGGEKLFF
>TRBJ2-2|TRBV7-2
CASSLVGTSAGELFF
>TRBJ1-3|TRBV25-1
CASSEPGGNTIYF
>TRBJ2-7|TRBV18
CASSPPVGQGSGRAYEQYF
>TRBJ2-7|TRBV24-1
CATSDFRQGAYEQYF
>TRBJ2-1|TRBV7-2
CASSKSGGAGTYNEQFF
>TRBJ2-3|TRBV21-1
CASSARTALGTDTQYF
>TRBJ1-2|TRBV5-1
CASSPGQGDYGYTF
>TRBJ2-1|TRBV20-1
CSAIGTSALNEQFF
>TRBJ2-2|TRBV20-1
CSARDLESGSKSGELFF
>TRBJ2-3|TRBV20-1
CSARETSGRFPDTQYF
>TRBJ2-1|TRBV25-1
CASSRGGGSYNEQFF
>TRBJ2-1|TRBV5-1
CASSLERSSYNEQFF
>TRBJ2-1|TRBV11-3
CASSLRGYEQFF
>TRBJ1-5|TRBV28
CASSQNTNQPQHF
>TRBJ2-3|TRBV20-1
CSAMTSERYTDTQYF
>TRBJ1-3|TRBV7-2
CASSLEFGGLKRDTIYF
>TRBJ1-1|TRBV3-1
CASSQVAGTEAFF
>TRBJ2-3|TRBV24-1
CATSPSGKSTDTQYF
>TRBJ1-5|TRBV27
CASSPGGGQPQHF
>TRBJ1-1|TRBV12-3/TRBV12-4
CASTLRTAGNTEAFF
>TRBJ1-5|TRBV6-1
CASTAEGNQPQHF
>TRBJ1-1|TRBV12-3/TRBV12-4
CASSSQGAVGTEAFF
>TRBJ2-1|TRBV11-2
CASSARGRSSYNEQFF
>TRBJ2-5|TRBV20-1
CSADTRLQETQYF
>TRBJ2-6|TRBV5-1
CASSLDGSSSGANVLTF
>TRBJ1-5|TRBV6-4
CASNFKGGYSNQPQHF
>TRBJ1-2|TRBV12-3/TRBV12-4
CASSSLQGWEGYTF
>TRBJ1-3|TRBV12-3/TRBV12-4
CASSPLGSGNTIYF
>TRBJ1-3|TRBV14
CASGQRNTIYF
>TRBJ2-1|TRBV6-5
CASSYAPGTSGYEQFF
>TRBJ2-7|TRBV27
CASSFYRSDLGRGYEQYF
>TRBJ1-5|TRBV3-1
CASSSGTGPPQHF
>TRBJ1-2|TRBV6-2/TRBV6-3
CASSHLDRMYGYTF
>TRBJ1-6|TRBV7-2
CASSLAGVRNSPLHF
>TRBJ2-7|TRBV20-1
CSAHTGGDYEQYF
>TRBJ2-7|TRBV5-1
CASSLVPSGISYEQYF
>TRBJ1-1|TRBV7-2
CASSWTGGITEAFF
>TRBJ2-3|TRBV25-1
CASSDADRGADTQYF
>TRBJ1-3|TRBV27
CASSKHFRGQAFSGNTIYF
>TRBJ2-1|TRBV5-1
CASSLVDISYNEQFF
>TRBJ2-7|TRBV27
CASSFTTTGREQYF
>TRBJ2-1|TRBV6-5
CASSYIGQGSYNEQFF
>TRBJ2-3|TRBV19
CATTPTRLSTDTQYF
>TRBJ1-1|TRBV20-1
CSARDRGVLPPEAFF
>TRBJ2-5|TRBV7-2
CASSLGRAGTQQETQYF
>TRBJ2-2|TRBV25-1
CASSESRRGNTGELFF
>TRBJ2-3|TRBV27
CASSSTSTTDTQYF